These T cell receptor beta chains were read from a single sample in a study of blood T cell repertoires in COVID-19. Here immunoSEQ multiplex PCR was the method, and the copy in TCRdb shows in-frame clones only, minus some. The sample has more than 85,000 clones; approximately 82% are singletons. The sequencing sample was made of peripheral blood. The receptors were gathered from a man in his fifties or sixties with active or convalescent COVID-19. The CDR3 runs from the conserved cysteine through the conserved F or W. The D gene is left open where the match is weak. A row's size may be missing; if present it is once, few, many or a size class.

TRBV27,TRBD1,TRBJ2-1,-,17,CASSLLITGTGVREQFF,TGTGCCAGCAGTTTACTTATTACCGGGACAGGGGTCAGGGAGCAGTTCTTC
TRBV27,TRBD1,TRBJ2-2,-,12,CASSPRQGRLFF,TGTGCCAGCAGTCCTCGACAGGGAAGGCTGTTTTTT
TRBV7-2,TRBD2,TRBJ2-3,-,16,CASSLASGRDADTQYF,TGTGCCAGCAGCTTAGCAAGCGGGAGGGACGCAGATACGCAGTATTTT
TRBV6-5,-,TRBJ1-5,-,14,CASSYSGRNQPQHF,TGTGCCAGCAGTTACTCGGGGAGGAATCAGCCCCAGCATTTT
TRBV4-3,TRBD2,TRBJ2-1,-,19,CASSQEARTSLLVLPEQFF,TGCGCCAGCAGCCAAGAGGCCCGGACTAGCCTCCTAGTCTTACCCGAGCAGTTCTTC
TRBV4-1,TRBD1,TRBJ1-1,-,15,CASSPRGLVNTEAFF,TGCGCCAGCAGCCCCAGGGGGCTCGTGAACACTGAAGCTTTCTTT
TRBV10-1,-,TRBJ1-5,-,14,CASSVGHSNQPQHF,TGCGCCAGCAGTGTGGGACACAGCAATCAGCCCCAGCATTTT
TRBV7-2,TRBD1,TRBJ2-3,-,15,CASSARGPNTDTQYF,TGTGCCAGCAGCGCCAGGGGGCCGAACACAGATACGCAGTATTTT
TRBV2,-,TRBJ2-1,-,12,CASSGWLGEQFF,TGTGCCAGCAGTGGATGGCTTGGTGAGCAGTTCTTC
TRBV27,TRBD2,TRBJ2-3,-,16,CASSPWGSGTPDTQYF,TGTGCCAGCAGTCCCTGGGGTAGCGGGACCCCAGATACGCAGTATTTT
TRBV28,TRBD1,TRBJ2-3,-,14,CASTLGTGWDTQYF,TGTGCCAGCACATTGGGGACAGGGTGGGATACGCAGTATTTT
TRBV28,-,TRBJ2-7,-,16,CASSGAEGSGDYEQYF,TGTGCCAGCAGTGGAGCGGAAGGTAGCGGAGATTACGAGCAGTACTTC
TRBV7-9,-,TRBJ2-1,once,15,CASSFPGTLSTEQFF,TGTGCCAGCAGCTTCCCCGGGACTCTCTCCACTGAGCAGTTCTTC
TRBV7-6,-,TRBJ2-1,-,16,CASSATQGNVYNEQFF,TGTGCCAGCAGCGCGACCCAGGGGAACGTTTACAATGAGCAGTTCTTC
TRBV7-9,TRBD2,TRBJ2-2,-,15,CAWEGLAGNTGELFF,TGTGCATGGGAGGGACTAGCGGGGAACACCGGGGAGCTGTTTTTT
TRBV7-2,-,TRBJ1-1,-,12,CASSLSGFEAFF,TGTGCCAGCAGCTTATCGGGTTTTGAGGCTTTCTTT
TRBV10-1,-,TRBJ2-3,-,14,CASGRAQGTDTQYF,TGCGCCAGCGGCAGGGCCCAGGGGACAGATACGCAGTATTTT
TRBV7-8,TRBD1,TRBJ1-1,-,14,CASSPTGGNTEAFF,TGTGCCAGCAGCCCCACAGGGGGCAACACTGAAGCTTTCTTT
TRBV28,-,TRBJ2-7,-,11,CASSLLYEQYF,TGTGCCAGCAGTCTCCTATACGAGCAGTACTTC
TRBV5-5,-,TRBJ2-7,-,15,CASSLSGQSSYEQYF,TGTGCCAGCAGCTTGAGCGGACAGAGCTCCTACGAGCAGTACTTC
TRBV29-1,TRBD1,TRBJ1-1,-,14,CSVEGGQGDTEAFF,TGCAGCGTTGAAGGGGGACAGGGGGACACTGAAGCTTTCTTT
TRBV27,-,TRBJ2-1,few,17,CASSLSIRTASYNEQFF,TGTGCCAGCAGTTTATCGATTAGGACAGCGTCCTACAATGAGCAGTTCTTC
TRBV5-4,TRBD2,TRBJ2-3,-,17,CASSYLDSGSGTDTQYF,TGTGCCAGCAGCTATTTAGATAGCGGGAGCGGCACAGATACGCAGTATTTT
TRBV27,TRBD1,TRBJ1-2,once,12,CASRQGNYGYTF,TGTGCCAGCAGACAGGGGAACTATGGCTACACCTTC
TRBV11-2,-,TRBJ1-4,-,14,CASSLDRGSEKLFF,TGTGCCAGCAGCTTAGATCGGGGGTCTGAAAAACTGTTTTTT
TRBV27,-,TRBJ1-2,once,14,CASSLSGVGYGYTF,TGTGCCAGCAGTTTGTCCGGGGTTGGGTATGGCTACACCTTC
TRBV5-1,TRBD2,TRBJ2-7,-,15,CASSSLAGSSYEQYF,TGCGCCAGCAGCTCACTAGCGGGGAGCTCCTACGAGCAGTACTTC
TRBV18,-,TRBJ1-6,-,15,CASSPLDSNNSPLHF,TGTGCCAGCTCACCGTTAGACAGCAATAATTCACCCCTCCACTTT
TRBV27,TRBD2,TRBJ2-1,once,17,CASSSRLTSGRALEQFF,TGTGCCAGCAGTTCTCGCCTAACTAGCGGGAGGGCCCTGGAGCAGTTCTTC
TRBV10-1,-,TRBJ1-2,-,12,CASTYQGYGYTF,TGCGCCAGCACGTATCAGGGCTATGGCTACACCTTC
TRBV7-9,-,TRBJ1-6,-,13,CASSLAGGEVLHF,TGTGCCAGCAGCTTGGCAGGAGGGGAGGTCCTCCACTTT
TRBV2,-,TRBJ1-3,many,14,CASSDSGAGNTIYF,TGTGCCAGCAGTGATTCAGGGGCTGGAAACACCATATATTTT
TRBV10-3,TRBD1,TRBJ1-3,-,14,CAISATGGRNTIYF,TGTGCCATCAGTGCGACAGGGGGCAGAAACACCATATATTTT
TRBV7-8,TRBD1,TRBJ2-5,few,15,CASSAGQGYQETQYF,TGTGCCAGCAGCGCAGGACAGGGGTACCAAGAGACCCAGTACTTC
TRBV7-2,-,TRBJ1-4,few,13,CASSLGGMEKLFF,TGTGCCAGCAGCTTAGGAGGGATGGAAAAACTGTTTTTT
TRBV6-2/TRBV6-3,TRBD1,TRBJ2-5,-,15,CASSPKGAFQETQYF,TGTGCCAGCAGCCCGAAGGGGGCTTTCCAAGAGACCCAGTACTTC
TRBV7-2,TRBD2,TRBJ2-3,-,16,CASSPRGLAGADTQYF,TGTGCCAGCAGCCCCCGGGGACTAGCGGGGGCAGATACGCAGTATTTT
TRBV18,-,TRBJ2-5,-,14,CASSPRASWETQYF,TGTGCCAGCTCACCACGGGCTAGCTGGGAGACCCAGTACTTC
TRBV7-8,TRBD1,TRBJ2-1,-,12,CASSRQGFEQFF,TGTGCCAGCAGCAGACAGGGTTTCGAGCAGTTCTTC
TRBV2,TRBD1,TRBJ1-2,-,14,CASSVDRGLYGYTF,TGTGCCAGCAGTGTGGACAGGGGGCTCTATGGCTACACCTTC
TRBV7-2,TRBD2,TRBJ2-5,-,14,CASGPTSGGGTQYF,TGTGCCAGCGGACCAACTAGCGGAGGGGGGACCCAGTACTTC